The text below deals with one T cell receptor (beta chain). What it recognizes is unknown. The V and J ends lost 2 bases and 10 bases respectively, with 12 bases between them. Germline-derived CDR1 and CDR2 are GTSNPN and SVGIG (reference sequence). The CDR3 extends over 13 amino acids. Sample treatment: some 20 received Ad26.COV2.S at low or high dose, single or two shots; about 5 received placebo; per-sample allocation not given. Collection of the samples took place on day 63 after the first injection of vaccine or placebo. The assay was immunoSEQ multiplex PCR, and TCRdb's table has in-frame clones only and misses some. The data show about 680,000 clones, about 89% seen once. This sample was included in a study of Ad26.COV2.S vaccination and SARS-CoV-2 variants. Findings and caveats of the study: It was vaccine recipients, not placebo recipients, who had the higher spike-specific TCR breadth.

This clonotype was obtained from a person between 18 and 60 years old who received the Ad26.COV2.S COVID-19 vaccine or a placebo. This specimen was peripheral blood, taken in a trial of Ad26.COV2.S vaccine versus placebo. The rearrangement joins TRBV30 to TRBJ1-6; possible D gene TRBD1, 6 bases. CDR3 in DNA: TGTGCCTGGAGTCCGGGGGCTGAATCACCCCTCCACTTT. Its protein is CAWSPGAESPLHF.